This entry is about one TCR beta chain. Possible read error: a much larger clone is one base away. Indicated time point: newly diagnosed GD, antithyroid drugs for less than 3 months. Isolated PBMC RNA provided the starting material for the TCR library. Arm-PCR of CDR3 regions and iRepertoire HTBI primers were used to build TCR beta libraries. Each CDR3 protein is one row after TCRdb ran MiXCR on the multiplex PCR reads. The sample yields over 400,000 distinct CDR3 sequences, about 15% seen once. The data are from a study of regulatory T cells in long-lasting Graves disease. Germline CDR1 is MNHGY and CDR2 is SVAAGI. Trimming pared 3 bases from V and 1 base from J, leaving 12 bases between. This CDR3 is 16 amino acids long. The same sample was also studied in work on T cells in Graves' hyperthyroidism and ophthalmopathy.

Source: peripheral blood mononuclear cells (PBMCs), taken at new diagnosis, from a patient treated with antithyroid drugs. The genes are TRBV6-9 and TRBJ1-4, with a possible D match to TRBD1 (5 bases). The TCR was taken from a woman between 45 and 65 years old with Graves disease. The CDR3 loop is CASSYARARTNEKLFF. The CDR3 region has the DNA TGTGCCAGCAGTTACGCCAGGGCTAGAACTAATGAAAAACTGTTTTTT.